This T cell receptor beta chain was captured in a study of blood T cell repertoires in COVID-19. Per the original data handling: Using reference gene primer amplification, nucleated cell counts were estimated. The assay was immunoSEQ multiplex PCR, and TCRdb's table has in-frame clones only and misses some. The V and J calls and clone size are taken from that table; D and trimming were inferred from the DNA. The sample has some 88,000 clones; approximately 83% are singletons. There are 16 residues in the CDR3. The germline CDR1 and CDR2 sequences are SGHRS and YFSETQ. Germline trimming cut 4 bases from V and 4 bases from J; bases unmatched to any gene: 10. This clone was found once.

This receptor was identified in a man aged 55 to 70 with acute or convalescent COVID-19. This rearrangement joins TRBV5-1 to TRBJ2-2, with 7 positions matching TRBD1. The sample comprised peripheral blood. The CDR3 here is CASSPGQGGFTGELFF. CDR3 in DNA: TGCGCCAGCAGCCCGGGCCAAGGGGGCTTCACCGGGGAGCTGTTTTTT.